The clone carrying this TCR beta chain was found many times. Regions amplified from RNA transcripts were the TCR beta CDR3 regions. With the HTBI primer set, the TCR CDR3 went through a first round of RT-PCR. TCRdb re-derived calls from the multiplex PCR reads in MiXCR, one entry per CDR3 protein. The sample has approximately 250,000 distinct CDR3 sequences; approximately 25% are singletons. The data derive from a study of T cells in Graves' hyperthyroidism and ophthalmopathy. Study information: Once the initial diagnosis was made, peripheral blood was obtained before any treatment.

CDR1 and CDR2 (germline): MDHEN, SYDVKM. V shed 3 bases and J shed 3 bases, with 11 bases lying between them. The CDR3 totals 14 residues. Exclusion of a patient resulted from uncontrolled infection, other autoimmune disease, pregnancy or lactation. Orbital computed tomography and thyroid ultrasound, together with serum TRAb and thyroxine and clinical symptoms, were used for diagnoses. Sequenced input: blood. The chain couples TRBV28 to TRBJ1-1; tentatively, D is TRBD1 (6 bases). This receptor was identified in a woman aged 40 to 50 with Graves' ophthalmopathy. Here the CDR3 DNA reads TGTGCCAGCAGTTTCACGGGGACACACACTGAAGCTTTCTTT. Encoded protein: CASSFTGTHTEAFF.